This T cell receptor beta chain was captured in a study of blood T cell repertoires in COVID-19. This CDR3 is 15 amino acids long. After removal of 4 bases from V and 0 bases from J, the junction contained 5 bases not matched to a gene. Germline CDR1 and CDR2: SGHTA and FQGNSA. This table comes from immunoSEQ multiplex PCR, and its TCRdb copy is limited to in-frame clones, with some not included. The data contain 140,000 or so clones, approximately 87% of them singletons. Material for sequencing was peripheral blood. The TCR originated in a man aged 45-65 years who had recovered from COVID-19. V is TRBV7-2 and J is TRBJ1-2; 7 bases map to TRBD1. The CDR3 loop is CASSSGTEANYGYTF. The CDR3 coding sequence is TGTGCCAGCAGCTCCGGGACAGAAGCTAACTATGGCTACACCTTC.